The 4 T cell receptor beta chains given below trace back to one sample, sequenced in a study of cytomegalovirus exposure and HLA in healthy donors (dated by TCRdb to about 2017). Receptor libraries were prepared by the immunoSEQ multiplex PCR assay. For the multiplex PCR, a mixture combining 60 forward primers for TCR Vbeta segments and 13 reverse primers for TCR Jbeta segments was used. Sourced from immuneACCESS, this table was stored by TCRdb with only in-frame sequences that have V and J called. A share of the clones is absent; for the studies checked, an unresolved V gene accounts for under half, and the remainder has no known explanation. The sample has under 200,000 clones on record, over 75% of them singletons. Approximately 2% of the sample is in the top ten clones. The sample consisted of PBMCs. The receptors derive from a woman between 18 and 30 years old in good health and CMV-seronegative.

J is TRBJ2-3 and V is TRBV9; TRBD2 matches 7 bases. Germline CDR1 SGDLS, CDR2 YYNGEE. With 0 bases clipped from V and 1 base from J, the junction kept 8 bases outside the gene matches. The CDR3 totals 17 residues. CDR3 bases: TGTGCCAGCAGCGTAGGTATTTTGGCGGGGGGCACAGATACGCAGTATTTT. It encodes CASSVGILAGGTDTQYF.

The chain couples TRBV9 to TRBJ1-2; D is uncertain. The CDR3 sequence is 14 residues long. Germline CDR1 reads SGDLS; CDR2 reads YYNGEE. Trimming removed 0 bases from V and 8 bases from J, with 14 bases in between. As DNA, the CDR3 is TGTGCCAGCAGCGTAGCTAGAGGATTTGGCGGCTACACCTTC. Residues: CASSVARGFGGYTF.

The chain links TRBV7-9 to TRBJ1-5; no clear D gene. V was clipped by 8 bases and J by 2 bases, with 7 bases between them. The CDR3 runs 12 residues. CDR1 and CDR2 from the germline V gene are SEHNR and FQNEAQ (reference sequence). The CDR3 here is CASGQGNQPQHF. The CDR3 coding sequence is TGTGCCAGCGGGCAGGGCAATCAGCCCCAGCATTTT.

This clone occurred once. V and J are TRBV5-4 and TRBJ2-3; TRBD1 agrees at 9 bases. The length of the CDR3 is 16 residues. V was clipped by 3 bases and J by 2 bases; unmatched bases: 7. CDR1 and CDR2 (germline): SGHNT, YYREEE (reference sequence). The CDR3 nucleotides read TGTGCCAGCAGCTCCAGGGACAGGGAATCCACAGATACGCAGTATTTT. Translation gives CASSSRDRESTDTQYF.